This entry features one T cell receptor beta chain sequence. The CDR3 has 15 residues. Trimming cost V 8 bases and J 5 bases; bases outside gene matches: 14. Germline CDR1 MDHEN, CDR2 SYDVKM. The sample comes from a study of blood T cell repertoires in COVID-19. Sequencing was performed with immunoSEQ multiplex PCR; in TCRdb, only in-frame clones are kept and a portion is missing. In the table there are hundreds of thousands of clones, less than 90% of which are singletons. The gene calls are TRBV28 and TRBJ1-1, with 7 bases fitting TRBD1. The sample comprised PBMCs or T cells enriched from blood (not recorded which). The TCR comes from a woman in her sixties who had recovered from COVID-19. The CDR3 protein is CASETGNRGNTEAFF. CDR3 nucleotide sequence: TGTGCCAGCGAGACCGGGAACAGGGGAAATACTGAAGCTTTCTTT.